Listed below are T cell receptor beta chains from one sample, sequenced in a study of T cells in Graves' hyperthyroidism and ophthalmopathy. TCRdb re-called the multiplex PCR reads with MiXCR, one entry per CDR3 protein. Of almost 500,000 distinct CDR3 sequences detected, roughly 23% appear once; the ten largest clones hold under 55%. Material for sequencing was blood. Receptor source: a woman in her seventies with Graves' ophthalmopathy. The CDR3 runs from the conserved cysteine through the conserved F or W. The D gene is left open where the match is weak. Some rows mark clone size as missing; the rest say once, few, many or name a class of expanded clone.

j_call	d_call	v_call	clone_size	cdr3_nt	cdr3_aa
TRBJ2-7	.	TRBV27	many	TGTGCCAGCAGTTCGTCCGGGACGGCGACCTACGAGCAGTACTTC	CASSSSGTATYEQYF
TRBJ2-7	TRBD2	TRBV4-1	few	TGCGCCAGCAGCCAAGCGGGGGGGGAGAGGTCCTACGAGCAGTACTTC	CASSQAGGERSYEQYF
TRBJ2-7	TRBD2	TRBV20-1	few	TGCAGTGCTAGCGGGAGGGCTAACGGCGAGCAGTACTTC	CSASGRANGEQYF
TRBJ2-3	.	TRBV27	few	TGTGCCAGCAGATTTGGACTTCCGGGGGATACGCAGTATTTT	CASRFGLPGDTQYF
TRBJ2-5	TRBD2	TRBV20-1	.	TGCAGTGCTGAGCGGGGGGAGGAGGAAGAGACCCAGTACTTC	CSAERGEEEETQYF
TRBJ2-1	TRBD1	TRBV19	.	TGTGCCAGTAGTCCCCGGGACAGGGGGCGAAATGAGCAGTTCTTC	CASSPRDRGRNEQFF
TRBJ2-3	.	TRBV7-9	few	TGTGCCAGCAGCTTAATTGCAGGAAAGACTAGCACAGATACGCAGTATTTT	CASSLIAGKTSTDTQYF
TRBJ1-5	.	TRBV7-2	many	TGTGCCAGCAGGGGACTGTACAATCAGCCCCAGCATTTT	CASRGLYNQPQHF
TRBJ2-3	TRBD1	TRBV7-9	many	TGTGCCAGCAGCTCAACACAGGGGACCCCTCCCCCAGATACGCAGTATTTT	CASSSTQGTPPPDTQYF
TRBJ2-7	TRBD2	TRBV7-2	.	TGTGCCAGCAGCTCCGGGACTAGCGGCTCCTACGAGCAGTACTTC	CASSSGTSGSYEQYF
TRBJ2-5	.	TRBV6-1	.	TGTGCCAGCAGTCTGACACGACCAGAGACCCAGTACTTC	CASSLTRPETQYF
TRBJ1-2	.	TRBV19	.	TGTGCCAGTAGTAGGGCCTCCTACGGCTATGGCTACACCTTC	CASSRASYGYGYTF
TRBJ2-2	TRBD2	TRBV7-7	.	TGTGCTAGCAGCTTAGTAGGCGGGAGTGTCACCGGGGAGCTGTTTTTT	CASSLVGGSVTGELFF
TRBJ1-5	TRBD1	TRBV20-1	few	TGCAGTGCCACACAGGGGGCGGAGCAGCCCCAGCATTTT	CSATQGAEQPQHF
TRBJ2-7	.	TRBV20-1	.	TGCAGTGTTAGGCCAGTCAACCCAGGATCCACCTACGAGCAGTACTTC	CSVRPVNPGSTYEQYF
TRBJ1-1	.	TRBV30	few	TGTGCCTGGAGTGTAAAGGGGGGAACTGAAGCTTTCTTT	CAWSVKGGTEAFF
TRBJ2-3	TRBD2	TRBV12-3/TRBV12-4	few	TGTGCCAGCAGTTCCCCGACTAGCGGGAGCGCAGATACGCAGTATTTT	CASSSPTSGSADTQYF
TRBJ1-1	.	TRBV5-1	.	TGCGCCAGCAGCTTGACTTGGGGCTCAAACACTGAAGCTTTCTTT	CASSLTWGSNTEAFF
TRBJ2-3	TRBD2	TRBV2	.	TGTGCCAGCAGTGGGGGACTAGCAATCACAGATACGCAGTATTTT	CASSGGLAITDTQYF
TRBJ1-6	.	TRBV6-1	.	TGTGCCAGCAGGCTGGCGAGGGGCTTATCGCCCCTCCACTTT	CASRLARGLSPLHF
TRBJ1-2	TRBD1	TRBV5-1	.	TGCGCCAGCAAGGGACAGGGACGGTTCGGTGGCTACACCTTC	CASKGQGRFGGYTF
TRBJ2-2	TRBD2	TRBV7-8	many	TGTGCCAGCAGCCTTATCCCAGCGGGAGATGGCGGGGAGCTGTTTTTT	CASSLIPAGDGGELFF
TRBJ1-2	.	TRBV12-3/TRBV12-4	few	TGTGCCAGCATGGGGAATGGCTACACCTTC	CASMGNGYTF
TRBJ2-5	TRBD2	TRBV6-2/TRBV6-3	.	TGTGCCAGCAACCCGAGCCAGGGAGGGAGGTCGGCGACCCAGTACTTC	CASNPSQGGRSATQYF
TRBJ1-2	.	TRBV12-3/TRBV12-4	many	TGTGCCAGCAGCTACACGTGGGCAGGGGATGGCTACACCTTC	CASSYTWAGDGYTF
TRBJ2-3	.	TRBV6-1	few	TGTGCCAGCACCCCAGGGGGACTAGGGGTCAGCACAGATACGCAGTATTTT	CASTPGGLGVSTDTQYF
TRBJ2-7	.	TRBV18	few	TGTGCCAGCTCACTAAACGGGCCCTACGAGCAGTACTTC	CASSLNGPYEQYF
TRBJ1-5	.	TRBV6-1	.	TGTGCCAGCAGCGGAGACCGGGCCGAGGCCCAGCATTTT	CASSGDRAEAQHF
TRBJ2-1	.	TRBV4-2	.	TGTGCCAGCAGCCTCGCAGGGTTAGCGCGTGGGAATGAGCAGTTCTTC	CASSLAGLARGNEQFF
TRBJ2-1	TRBD1	TRBV19	many	TGTGCCAGTAGTTTCTATCCTGGGGGACAGGGACACAATGAGCAGTTCTTC	CASSFYPGGQGHNEQFF
TRBJ2-7	TRBD1	TRBV20-1	few	TGCAGTGGACAGGGGGCTCTCAACGAGCAGTACTTC	CSGQGALNEQYF
TRBJ2-7	TRBD2	TRBV20-1	.	TGCAGTGCTAGAACTAGCGGGAGGGTCCACGAGCAGTACTTC	CSARTSGRVHEQYF
TRBJ2-2	TRBD2	TRBV5-4	.	TGTGCCAGCAGGGCCGGGACTAGCCCCCCCGGGGAGCTGTTTTTT	CASRAGTSPPGELFF
TRBJ2-4	TRBD1	TRBV7-2	.	TGTGCCAGCAGCTGGACGACAGGGTTGGGTGTCAAAAACATTCAGTACTTC	CASSWTTGLGVKNIQYF
TRBJ1-3	.	TRBV4-3	.	TGCGCCAGCAGCCAAGATCGTGCCGGAGCTGGAAACACCATATATTTT	CASSQDRAGAGNTIYF
TRBJ2-7	TRBD1	TRBV5-1	few	TGCGCCAGCAGCCCCGGACAGGGGGGGATCAGGGAGCAGTACTTC	CASSPGQGGIREQYF
TRBJ2-2	TRBD2	TRBV6-2/TRBV6-3	few	TGTGCCAGCAGTCGGCTGCGGGGGGCAGATACCGGGGAGCTGTTTTTT	CASSRLRGADTGELFF
TRBJ2-7	TRBD2	TRBV10-2	.	TGCGCCAGCAGCCAAATAGCGGGAGGGGAGGAGCAGTACTTC	CASSQIAGGEEQYF
TRBJ1-1	.	TRBV20-1	few	TGCAGTGCTAGTCCAGCCACTGAAGCTTTCTTT	CSASPATEAFF
TRBJ2-5	.	TRBV19	.	TGTGCCAGTAGTACCGGACAGTTCTTAGAGACCCAGTACTTC	CASSTGQFLETQYF
TRBJ1-5	TRBD1	TRBV7-9	.	TGTGCCAGCAGCTTAGAGACAGGGGGCCGAAATCAGCCCCAGCATTTT	CASSLETGGRNQPQHF
TRBJ2-3	.	TRBV13	few	TGTGCCAGCAGCTTTCGGCCAGGAGCTAGCACAGATACGCAGTATTTT	CASSFRPGASTDTQYF
TRBJ2-3	TRBD2	TRBV7-3	few	TGTGCCAGCAGTCCCCGGGGGGGTCCCACAGATACGCAGTATTTT	CASSPRGGPTDTQYF
TRBJ1-4	TRBD1	TRBV5-1	few	TGCGCCAGCAGCTTGGACAGGGGGAATGAAAAACTGTTTTTT	CASSLDRGNEKLFF
TRBJ1-6	.	TRBV6-5	.	TGTGCCAGCAGTTACTCTTGGGGTGATTCACCCCTCCACTTT	CASSYSWGDSPLHF
TRBJ2-1	TRBD2	TRBV3-1	few	TGTGCCAGCAGCCAAGGGGGACTAGCGGTCAATGAGCAGTTCTTC	CASSQGGLAVNEQFF
TRBJ1-1	.	TRBV7-2	.	TGTGCCAGCAGCTTAGTATCAGGGGCTGGGGTTGCTTTCTTT	CASSLVSGAGVAFF
TRBJ2-5	.	TRBV11-2	many	TGTGCCAGCAGCTTAGTAGAGACCCAGTACTTC	CASSLVETQYF
TRBJ1-6	TRBD1	TRBV30	few	TGTGCCTGGAGCCGGGGACAGGGGAATTCACCCCTCCACTTT	CAWSRGQGNSPLHF
TRBJ1-1	.	TRBV30	many	TGTGCCTGGGCCGGGGACACCCGGACATCTGAAGCTTTCTTT	CAWAGDTRTSEAFF
TRBJ2-3	TRBD1	TRBV11-2	many	TGTGCCAGCAGCGCGTCCGGGACAGGGTACACAGATACGCAGTATTTT	CASSASGTGYTDTQYF
TRBJ2-7	.	TRBV7-9	.	TGTGCCAGCAGCTACCAGGTCGAGCAGTACTTC	CASSYQVEQYF
TRBJ2-2	.	TRBV7-3	many	TGTGCCAGCAGCTCAGGGGTAACCGGGGAGCTGTTTTTT	CASSSGVTGELFF
TRBJ2-5	.	TRBV12-3/TRBV12-4	.	TGTGCCAGCAGTTGGTCGGGACTCCGCAAGTACTTC	CASSWSGLRKYF
TRBJ1-5	.	TRBV20-1	.	TGCAGTGCTAAGACCGGGAGGGCTAATCAGCCCCAGCATTTT	CSAKTGRANQPQHF